This T cell receptor beta chain is drawn from a study of blood T cell repertoires in COVID-19. Whole-study context: Whether acute or convalescent, the COVID-19 samples came from the United States, Italy and Spain. PBMCs, B-cell-depleted T cells, or T cells provided the cDNA or gDNA that made up the material.

Participant ages covered about 18 to 89 years across about 22 US areas. The CDR3 is 15 residues long. The germline CDR1 and CDR2 sequences are SGHTA and FQGTGA. With 1 base clipped from V and 3 bases from J, the junction kept 4 bases outside the gene matches. Using immunoSEQ multiplex PCR, the repertoire was profiled, and TCRdb retains in-frame clones only, with some absent. The sample lists around 400,000 clones, roughly 90% seen once, with 1.5% to 2% in the top ten. The TCR comes from a woman aged 25 to 39 who had recovered from COVID-19. The gene calls are TRBV7-3 and TRBJ2-7; 9 nucleotides agree with TRBD1. Specimen: PBMCs or T cells enriched from blood (not recorded which). CDR3 nucleotides: TGTGCCAGCAGCTTAATGGGACAGGGAAACTACGAGCAGTACTTC. Its translation: CASSLMGQGNYEQYF.